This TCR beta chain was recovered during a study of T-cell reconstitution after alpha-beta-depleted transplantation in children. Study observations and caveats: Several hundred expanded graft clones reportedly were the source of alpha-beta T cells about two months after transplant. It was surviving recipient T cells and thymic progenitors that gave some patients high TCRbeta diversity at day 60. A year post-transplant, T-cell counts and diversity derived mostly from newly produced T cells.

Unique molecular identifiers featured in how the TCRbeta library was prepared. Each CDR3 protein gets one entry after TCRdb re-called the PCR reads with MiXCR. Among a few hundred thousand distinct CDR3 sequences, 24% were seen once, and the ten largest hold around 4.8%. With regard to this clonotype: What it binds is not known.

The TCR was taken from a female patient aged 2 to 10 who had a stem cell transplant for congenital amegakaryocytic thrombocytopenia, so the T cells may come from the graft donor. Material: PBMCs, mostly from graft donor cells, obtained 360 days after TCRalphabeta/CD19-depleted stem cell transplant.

The CDR3 DNA reads as TGTGCCAGCAGGCGTAGGGTTAATGAAAAACTGTTTTTT. This codes for CASRRRVNEKLFF. The chain has TRBV2 and TRBJ1-4; no clear D. V was trimmed by 6 bases and J by 4 bases, leaving 9 bases between them. The CDR3 is made up of 13 amino acids. Germline V CDR1 and CDR2: SNHLY, FYNNEI.